This T cell receptor (beta chain) was captured in a study of breast tumors, draining lymph nodes, adjacent tissues. Points from the study as a whole: The data were judged consistent with most tumor T cells coming from lymph node and expanding in tumor. The lymph node origin of tumor T cells was framed as consistent with a hypothesis, not demonstrated.

Using its own MiXCR run on the multiplex PCR reads, TCRdb lists one record per CDR3 protein. The sample holds about 140,000 distinct CDR3 sequences, over 25% seen once. This CDR3 spans 14 amino acids. Germline lookup yields CDR1 MGHDK and CDR2 SYGVNS. V gave up 7 bases and J gave up 9 bases, with 19 bases separating them. Samples came from axillary lymph nodes draining the breast cancer. Comment on this clonotype: No antigen is known for it.

This clonotype originated in a female donor with breast cancer. Some clones in this sample may be carry-over from other donors' samples. V is TRBV25-1 and J is TRBJ2-1; D might be TRBD2 (7 bases). Sequenced: axillary lymph node tissue. CDR3 nucleotides: TGTGCCAGCACCCTGGGGGGGGCAGCGACTGAGCAGTTCTTC. Its protein is CASTLGGAATEQFF. The full variable domain, in which reference TRBV25-1 and TRBJ2-1 provide the parts outside the CDR3, is EADIYQTPRYLVIGTGKKITLECSQTMGHDKMYWYQQDPGMELHLIHYSYGVNSTEKGDLSSESTVSRIRTEHFPLTLESARPSHTSQYLCASTLGGAATEQFFGPGTRLTVL.